This is a list of T cell receptor beta chains from one sample in a study of cytomegalovirus exposure and HLA in healthy donors. Using immunoSEQ multiplex PCR, the repertoire was profiled, and TCRdb retains in-frame clones only, with some absent. This table has under 150,000 clones, 60% to 85% appearing once. Sequenced input: PBMCs. These receptors all stem from a man aged 25-40 years in good health and CMV-seronegative. CDR3s include the opening cysteine and the closing phenylalanine or tryptophan. Each record gives: CDR3 DNA, CDR3 protein, clone size, D gene, J gene, V gene. A D gene is named only where the DNA matches it firmly. Clone size, where shown, is once, few, many, or a class for clones that have expanded.

TGTGCCAGCAGCCAAGTTCTCAGGGGGACCTCGGGCACTGAAGCTTTCTTT | CASSQVLRGTSGTEAFF | - | TRBD1 | TRBJ1-1 | TRBV4-2
TGTGCCAGCAGTTTACTTAGCGGGGGGGTCTACAATGAGCAGTTCTTC | CASSLLSGGVYNEQFF | - | TRBD2 | TRBJ2-1 | TRBV28
TGTGCCAGCAGCCCCGGGACAGGGGAGTTTGCAACTAATGAAAAACTGTTTTTT | CASSPGTGEFATNEKLFF | few | TRBD1 | TRBJ1-4 | TRBV7-9
TGTGCCAGCAGTGGCCTGCAGGGGAGCTCCTACAATGAGCAGTTCTTC | CASSGLQGSSYNEQFF | - | - | TRBJ2-1 | TRBV25-1
TGTGCCAGCAGTTCCCTGGCCCCGCACACCATATATTTT | CASSSLAPHTIYF | - | - | TRBJ1-3 | TRBV28
TGTGCCAGCAGCCTGGGGGCAATTGGACTCTATGGCTACACCTTC | CASSLGAIGLYGYTF | - | - | TRBJ1-2 | TRBV7-8
TGTGCCAGCAGCCCTTGGACTAGCGGGGGCGTCGAGCAGTACTTC | CASSPWTSGGVEQYF | - | TRBD2 | TRBJ2-7 | TRBV7-8
TGTGCCAGCAGCTCGGGACAGGGCGCCGGGGAGCAGTACTTC | CASSSGQGAGEQYF | - | TRBD1 | TRBJ2-7 | TRBV11-2
TGTGCCAGCCGATATAGGGACAGAGTCAACTACGAGCAGTACTTC | CASRYRDRVNYEQYF | - | TRBD1 | TRBJ2-7 | TRBV6-5
TGTGCCAGCTCCCCACCGGGGGGGTACCAAGAGACCCAGTACTTC | CASSPPGGYQETQYF | - | TRBD2 | TRBJ2-5 | TRBV18
TGCGCCAGCAGCTTACCCCAATTTCCGGGACTAACCCAATACGAGCAGTACTTC | CASSLPQFPGLTQYEQYF | - | TRBD2 | TRBJ2-7 | TRBV5-1
TGTGCCAGCAGTCCCCAGGTCTATAATTCACCCCTCCACTTT | CASSPQVYNSPLHF | - | - | TRBJ1-6 | TRBV28
TGTGCCAGTAGTGTAATAGCGGGAGTCTCAGATACGCAGTATTTT | CASSVIAGVSDTQYF | - | TRBD2 | TRBJ2-3 | TRBV19
TGTGCCAGCCACCGACAGGGAGATGGCTATGGCTACACCTTC | CASHRQGDGYGYTF | - | TRBD1 | TRBJ1-2 | TRBV6-1
TGCGCCAGCAGCTTGGACGGACAAGGGTGGAACACTGAAGCTTTCTTT | CASSLDGQGWNTEAFF | - | - | TRBJ1-1 | TRBV5-1
TGTGCCAGCTCACCAACCGGGAGCACAGATACGCAGTATTTT | CASSPTGSTDTQYF | - | - | TRBJ2-3 | TRBV18